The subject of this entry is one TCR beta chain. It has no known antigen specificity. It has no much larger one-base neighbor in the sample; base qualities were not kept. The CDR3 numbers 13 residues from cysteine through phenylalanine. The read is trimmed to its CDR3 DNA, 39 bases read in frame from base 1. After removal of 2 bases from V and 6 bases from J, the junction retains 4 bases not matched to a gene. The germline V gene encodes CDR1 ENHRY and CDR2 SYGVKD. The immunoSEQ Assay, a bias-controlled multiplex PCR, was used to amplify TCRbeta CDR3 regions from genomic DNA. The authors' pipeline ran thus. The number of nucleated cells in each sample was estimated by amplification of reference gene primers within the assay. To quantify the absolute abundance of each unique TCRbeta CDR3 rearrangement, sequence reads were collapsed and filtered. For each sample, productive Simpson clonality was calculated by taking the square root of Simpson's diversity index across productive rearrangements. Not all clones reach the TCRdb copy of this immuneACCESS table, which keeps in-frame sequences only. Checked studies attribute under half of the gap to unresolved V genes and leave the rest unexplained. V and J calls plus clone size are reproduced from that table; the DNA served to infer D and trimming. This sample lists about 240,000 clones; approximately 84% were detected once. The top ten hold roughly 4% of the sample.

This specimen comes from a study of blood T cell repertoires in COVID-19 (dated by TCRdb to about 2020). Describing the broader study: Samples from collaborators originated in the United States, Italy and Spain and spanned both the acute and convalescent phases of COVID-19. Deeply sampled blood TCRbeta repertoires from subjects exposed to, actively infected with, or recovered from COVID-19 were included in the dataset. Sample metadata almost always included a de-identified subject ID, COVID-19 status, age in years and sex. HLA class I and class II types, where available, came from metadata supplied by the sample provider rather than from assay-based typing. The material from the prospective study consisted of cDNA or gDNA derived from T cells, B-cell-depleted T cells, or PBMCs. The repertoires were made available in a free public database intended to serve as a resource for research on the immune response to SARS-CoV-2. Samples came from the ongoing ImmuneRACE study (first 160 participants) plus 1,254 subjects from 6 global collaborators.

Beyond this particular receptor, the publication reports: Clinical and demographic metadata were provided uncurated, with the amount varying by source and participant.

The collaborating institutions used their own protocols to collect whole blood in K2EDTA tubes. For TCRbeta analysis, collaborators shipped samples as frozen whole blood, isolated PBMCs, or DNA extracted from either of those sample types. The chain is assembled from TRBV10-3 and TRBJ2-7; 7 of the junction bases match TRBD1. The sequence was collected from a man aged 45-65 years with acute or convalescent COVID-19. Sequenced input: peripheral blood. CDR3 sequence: CAISETGASEQYF. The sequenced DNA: TGTGCCATCAGTGAGACAGGGGCCAGCGAGCAGTACTTC.